This T cell receptor (beta chain) is from a study of blood T cell repertoires in COVID-19. The protocol was immunoSEQ multiplex PCR, while the TCRdb copy is restricted to in-frame clones and leaves out a portion. The sample has fewer than 250,000 clones, roughly 80% seen once. The CDR3 has 14 residues. Losses at the gene ends were 0 bases for V and 6 bases for J; bases not matched to a gene: 2. Germline assignment: CDR1 KGHSH and CDR2 LQKENI. The chain combines TRBV18 with TRBJ2-1; 7 nucleotides align to TRBD2. The sequencing sample was made of peripheral blood. The sequence came from a man aged 30-40 years with active or convalescent COVID-19. The CDR3 coding sequence is TGTGCCAGCTCACCACCGCCTAGCGGCAATGAGCAGTTCTTC. Residues: CASSPPPSGNEQFF. Full variable domain (outside the CDR3, taken from reference TRBV18 and TRBJ2-1): NAGVMQNPRHLVRRRGQEARLRCSPMKGHSHVYWYRQLPEEGLKFMVYLQKENIIDESGMPKERFSAEFPKEGPSILRIQQVVRGDSAAYFCASSPPPSGNEQFFGPGTRLTVL.